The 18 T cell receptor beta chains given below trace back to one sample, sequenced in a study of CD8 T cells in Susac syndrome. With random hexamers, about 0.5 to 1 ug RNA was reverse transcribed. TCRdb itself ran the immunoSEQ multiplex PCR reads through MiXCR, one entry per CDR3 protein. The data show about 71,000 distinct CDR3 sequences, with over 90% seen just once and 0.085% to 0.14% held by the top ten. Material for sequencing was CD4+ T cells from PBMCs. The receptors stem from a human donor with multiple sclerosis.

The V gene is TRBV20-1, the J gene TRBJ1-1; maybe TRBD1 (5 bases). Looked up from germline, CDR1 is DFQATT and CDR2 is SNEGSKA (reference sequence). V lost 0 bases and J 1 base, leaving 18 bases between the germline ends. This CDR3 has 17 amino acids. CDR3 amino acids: CSARDTRGPIWNTEAFF. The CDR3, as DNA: TGCAGTGCTAGAGATACGAGGGGTCCAATCTGGAACACTGAAGCTTTCTTT.

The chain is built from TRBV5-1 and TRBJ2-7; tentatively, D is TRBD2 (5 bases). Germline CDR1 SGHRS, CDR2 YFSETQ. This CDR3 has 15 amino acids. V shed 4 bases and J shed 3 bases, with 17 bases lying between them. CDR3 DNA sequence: TGCGCCAGCAGCCCTCCGGGGTGGGGTCGCTACGAGCAGTACTTC. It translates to CASSPPGWGRYEQYF.

The CDR3 loop reads CATFRDRYYSNQPQHF. CDR3 nucleotides: TGTGCCACCTTTAGGGACAGATATTATAGCAATCAGCCCCAGCATTTT. The rearrangement uses TRBV24-1 and TRBJ1-5, with 7 bases fitting TRBD1. From germline, CDR1 is KGHDR and CDR2 SFDVKD. The CDR3 runs 16 residues. The junction had 10 bases not matched to a gene; V was cut back by 9 bases and J by 0 bases.

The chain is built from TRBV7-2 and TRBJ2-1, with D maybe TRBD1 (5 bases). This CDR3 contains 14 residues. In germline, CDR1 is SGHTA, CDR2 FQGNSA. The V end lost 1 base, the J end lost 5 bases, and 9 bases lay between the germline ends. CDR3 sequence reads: CASSLVQAHNEQFF. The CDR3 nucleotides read TGTGCCAGCAGCTTAGTACAGGCCCACAATGAGCAGTTCTTC.

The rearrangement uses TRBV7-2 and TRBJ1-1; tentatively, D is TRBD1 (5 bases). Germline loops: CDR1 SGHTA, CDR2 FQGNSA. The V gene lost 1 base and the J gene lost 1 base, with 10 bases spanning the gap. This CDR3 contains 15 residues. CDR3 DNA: TGTGCCAGCAGCTTAGTGAGGGGCAAGAACACTGAAGCTTTCTTT. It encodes CASSLVRGKNTEAFF.

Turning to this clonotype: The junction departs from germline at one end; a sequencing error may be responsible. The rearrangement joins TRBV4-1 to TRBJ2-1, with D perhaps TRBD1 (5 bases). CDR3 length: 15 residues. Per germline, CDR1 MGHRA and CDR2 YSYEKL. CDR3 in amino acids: CASSQDEELQGSIHF. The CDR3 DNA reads TGCGCCAGCAGCCAAGACGAGGAGCTGCAGGGTTCCATCCACTTC.

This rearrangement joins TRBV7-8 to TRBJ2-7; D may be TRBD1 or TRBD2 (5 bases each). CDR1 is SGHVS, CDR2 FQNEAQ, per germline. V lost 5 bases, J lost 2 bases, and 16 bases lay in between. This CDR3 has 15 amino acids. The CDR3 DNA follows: TGTGCCAGCAGCCCAGGGACCCTAGTCGCCTACGAGCAGTACTTC. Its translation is CASSPGTLVAYEQYF.

The CDR3 nucleotides read TGTGCCAGCAGCCAAGCGGAGAGCTCTGGGGCCAACGTCCTGACTTTC. Translation: CASSQAESSGANVLTF. The chain is built from TRBV3-1 and TRBJ2-6; D is undetermined. Trimming pared 1 base from V and 0 bases from J, leaving 7 bases between. The length of the CDR3 is 16 residues. CDR1 and CDR2 from the germline V gene are LGHDT and YNNKEL (reference sequence).

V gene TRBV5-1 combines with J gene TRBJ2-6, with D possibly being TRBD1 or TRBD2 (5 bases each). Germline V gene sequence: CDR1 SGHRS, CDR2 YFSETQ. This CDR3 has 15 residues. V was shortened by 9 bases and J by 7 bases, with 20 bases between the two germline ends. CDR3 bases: TGCGCCACCGGAGCGGACCCCAGGGACGCCAACGTCCTGACTTTC. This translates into CATGADPRDANVLTF.

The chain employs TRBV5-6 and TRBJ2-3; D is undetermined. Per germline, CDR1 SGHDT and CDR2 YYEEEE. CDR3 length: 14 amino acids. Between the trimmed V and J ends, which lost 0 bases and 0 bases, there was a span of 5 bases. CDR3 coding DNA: TGTGCCAGCAGCTTGGTAGCAAGCACAGATACGCAGTATTTT. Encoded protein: CASSLVASTDTQYF.

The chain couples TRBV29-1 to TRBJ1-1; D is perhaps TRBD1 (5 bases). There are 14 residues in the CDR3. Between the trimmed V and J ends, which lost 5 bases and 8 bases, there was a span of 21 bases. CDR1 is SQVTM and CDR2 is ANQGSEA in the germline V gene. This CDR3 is CSVSDRPRLYEAFF. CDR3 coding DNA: TGCAGCGTTTCCGACAGACCCCGACTCTACGAAGCTTTCTTT.

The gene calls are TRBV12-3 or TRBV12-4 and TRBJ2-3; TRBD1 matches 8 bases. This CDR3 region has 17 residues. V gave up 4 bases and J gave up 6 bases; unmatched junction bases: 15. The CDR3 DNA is TGTGCCAGCAGTTCCCGTGGCAGGGGGCCTCGTGGGGATACGCAGTATTTT. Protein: CASSSRGRGPRGDTQYF.

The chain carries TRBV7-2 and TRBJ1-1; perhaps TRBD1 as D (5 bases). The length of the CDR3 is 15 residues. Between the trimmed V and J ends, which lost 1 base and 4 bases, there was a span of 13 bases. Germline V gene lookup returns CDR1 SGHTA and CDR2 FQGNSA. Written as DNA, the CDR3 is TGTGCCAGCAGCTTAGGGCCCCTAGGGGCCACTGAAGCTTTCTTT. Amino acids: CASSLGPLGATEAFF.

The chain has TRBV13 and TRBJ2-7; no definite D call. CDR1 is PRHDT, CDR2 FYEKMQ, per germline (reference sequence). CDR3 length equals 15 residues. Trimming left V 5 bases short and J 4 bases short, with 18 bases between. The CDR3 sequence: CASSLFPSSKYEQYF. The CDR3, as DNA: TGTGCCAGCAGCCTGTTCCCCTCCTCTAAGTACGAGCAGTACTTC.

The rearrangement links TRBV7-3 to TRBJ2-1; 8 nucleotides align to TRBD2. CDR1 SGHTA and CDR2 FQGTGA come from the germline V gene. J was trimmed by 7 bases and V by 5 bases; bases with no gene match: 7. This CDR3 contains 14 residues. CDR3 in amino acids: CASSQSGGGNEQFF. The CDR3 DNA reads TGTGCCAGCAGCCAAAGCGGGGGAGGGAATGAGCAGTTCTTC. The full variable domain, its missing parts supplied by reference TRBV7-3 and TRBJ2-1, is GAGVSQTPSNKVTEKGKYVELRCDPISGHTALYWYRQSLGQGPEFLIYFQGTGAADDSGLPNDRFFAVRPEGSVSTLKIQRTERGDSAVYLCASSQSGGGNEQFFGPGTRLTVL.

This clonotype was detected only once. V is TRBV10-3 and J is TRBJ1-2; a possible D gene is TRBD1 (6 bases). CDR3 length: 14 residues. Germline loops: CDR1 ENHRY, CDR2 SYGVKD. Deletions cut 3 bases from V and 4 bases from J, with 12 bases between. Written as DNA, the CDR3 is TGTGCCATCAGTGATCCACAGGGCATCTATGGCTACACCTTC. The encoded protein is CAISDPQGIYGYTF.

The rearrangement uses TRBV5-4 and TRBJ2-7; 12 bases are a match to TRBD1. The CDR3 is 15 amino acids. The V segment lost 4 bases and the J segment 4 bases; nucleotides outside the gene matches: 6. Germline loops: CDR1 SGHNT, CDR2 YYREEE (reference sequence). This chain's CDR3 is CASSMGTGGQYEQYF. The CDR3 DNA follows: TGTGCCAGCAGCATGGGGACAGGGGGCCAATACGAGCAGTACTTC. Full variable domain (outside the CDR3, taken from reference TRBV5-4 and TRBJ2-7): ETGVTQSPTHLIKTRGQQVTLRCSSQSGHNTVSWYQQALGQGPQFIFQYYREEENGRGNFPPRFSGLQFPNYSSELNVNALELDDSALYLCASSMGTGGQYEQYFGPGTRLTVT.

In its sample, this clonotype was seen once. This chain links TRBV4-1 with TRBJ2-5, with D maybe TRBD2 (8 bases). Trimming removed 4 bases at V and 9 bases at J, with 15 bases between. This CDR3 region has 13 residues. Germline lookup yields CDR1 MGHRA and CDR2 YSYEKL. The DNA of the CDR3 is TGCGCCAGCAGCCCGGACAGGCGGGGGGCCCAGTACTTC. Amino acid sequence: CASSPDRRGAQYF.